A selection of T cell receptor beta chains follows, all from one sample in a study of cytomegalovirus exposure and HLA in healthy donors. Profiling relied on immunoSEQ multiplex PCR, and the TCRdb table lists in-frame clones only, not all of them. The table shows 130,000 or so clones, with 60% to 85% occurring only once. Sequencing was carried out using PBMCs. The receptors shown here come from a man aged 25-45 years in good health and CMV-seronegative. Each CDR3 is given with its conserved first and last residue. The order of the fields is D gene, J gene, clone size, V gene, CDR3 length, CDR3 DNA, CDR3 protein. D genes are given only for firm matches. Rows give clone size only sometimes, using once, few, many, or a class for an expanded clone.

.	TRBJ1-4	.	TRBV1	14	TGCACCAGCGTGGCGGACAGGCTCAATGAAAAACTGTTTTTT	CTSVADRLNEKLFF
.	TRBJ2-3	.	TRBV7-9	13	TGTGCCAGCAGCTTAGGTTTTTCGGATACGCAGTATTTT	CASSLGFSDTQYF
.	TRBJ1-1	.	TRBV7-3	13	TGTGCCAGCAGCTTTGACCTAGAGGCTGAAGCTTTCTTT	CASSFDLEAEAFF
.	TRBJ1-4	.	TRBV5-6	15	TGTGCCAGCAGCTTGGCCGTGGAGGAGAGCGAAAAACTGTTTTTT	CASSLAVEESEKLFF
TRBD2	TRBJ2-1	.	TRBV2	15	TGTGCCAGCAGCGGAGGTCTAGCGGCACACAATGAGCAGTTCTTC	CASSGGLAAHNEQFF
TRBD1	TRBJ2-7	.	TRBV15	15	TGTGCCACCAGCCGCCGGACAGGGGGATCCTACGAGCAGTACTTC	CATSRRTGGSYEQYF
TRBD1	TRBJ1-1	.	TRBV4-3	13	TGCGCCAGCAGCCGGGACAGTTTCACTGAAGCTTTCTTT	CASSRDSFTEAFF
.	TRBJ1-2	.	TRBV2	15	TGTGCCAGCAAAATAAACCGGGATTTCCACTATGGCTACACCTTC	CASKINRDFHYGYTF
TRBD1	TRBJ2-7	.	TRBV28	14	TGTGCCAGCAGTTCCGGACAGGACCTCTACGAGCAGTACTTC	CASSSGQDLYEQYF
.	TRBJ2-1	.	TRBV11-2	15	TGTGCCAGCAGCTTGGTGTGGATAGCAAACAATGAGCAGTTCTTC	CASSLVWIANNEQFF
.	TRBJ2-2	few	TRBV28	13	TGTGCCAGCAGTTGGCCTAACACCGGGGAGCTGTTTTTT	CASSWPNTGELFF
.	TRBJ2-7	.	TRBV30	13	TGTGCCTGGAGTGTCGATCCCACAGTCGAGCAGTACTTC	CAWSVDPTVEQYF
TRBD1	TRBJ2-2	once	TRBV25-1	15	TGTGCCAGCAGTAACCGACAGGGTGACCACGGGGAGCTGTTTTTT	CASSNRQGDHGELFF
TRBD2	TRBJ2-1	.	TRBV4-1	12	TGCGCCAGCAGCCAAAGCGGGGATGAGCAGTTCTTC	CASSQSGDEQFF
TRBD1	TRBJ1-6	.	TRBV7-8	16	TGTGCCAGCAGCGTCCGGGACAGGACCTATAATTCACCCCTCCACTTT	CASSVRDRTYNSPLHF
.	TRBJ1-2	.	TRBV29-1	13	TGCAGCTCCACGGGTGGCACTAACTATGGCTACACCTTC	CSSTGGTNYGYTF
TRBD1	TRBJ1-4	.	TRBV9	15	TGTGCCAGCAGCGTAGGAGGGACAGGGAGCGAAAAACTGTTTTTT	CASSVGGTGSEKLFF
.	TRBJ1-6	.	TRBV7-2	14	TGTGCCAGCAGCCCCGTGGAGTATAATTCACCCCTCCACTTT	CASSPVEYNSPLHF
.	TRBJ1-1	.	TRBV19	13	TGTGCCAGTGGCCCGTTCATGAACACTGAAGCTTTCTTT	CASGPFMNTEAFF
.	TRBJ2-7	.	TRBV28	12	TGTGCCAGCAGTGCGGACCGGGACTTCGGGTACTTC	CASSADRDFGYF
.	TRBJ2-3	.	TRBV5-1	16	TGCGCCAGCAGCCGACAAAGCGGGTTTAGCACAGATACGCAGTATTTT	CASSRQSGFSTDTQYF
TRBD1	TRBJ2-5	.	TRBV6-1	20	TGTGCCAGCAGTGAAAGTCGCAGGGGGCGGTTTCAGTCACTCCGGGAGACCCAGTACTTC	CASSESRRGRFQSLRETQYF
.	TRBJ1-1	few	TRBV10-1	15	TGCGCCAGCAGGGTATGTGCCTCAGGTTCCACTGAAGCTTTCTTT	CASRVCASGSTEAFF
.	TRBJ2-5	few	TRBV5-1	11	TGCGCCAGCAGCCCCGGGGAGACCCAGTACTTC	CASSPGETQYF
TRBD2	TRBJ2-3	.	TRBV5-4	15	TGTGCCAGCAGCCTGACTAGCGGGGGGGCGGGGACGCAGTATTTT	CASSLTSGGAGTQYF
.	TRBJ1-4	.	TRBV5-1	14	TGCGCCAGCAGCTTGGGGCAGGGAGGTGAAAAACTGTTTTTT	CASSLGQGGEKLFF
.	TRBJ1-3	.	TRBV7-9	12	TGTGCCAGCAGCTCCCCCGCAGACACCATATATTTT	CASSSPADTIYF
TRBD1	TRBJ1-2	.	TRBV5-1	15	TGCGCCAGCAGCACAGGACAGGGTTCAAACTATGGCTACACCTTC	CASSTGQGSNYGYTF
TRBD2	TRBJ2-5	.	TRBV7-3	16	TGTGCCAGCAGCTTAGGCCAACTAGCGTTGGGAGAGACCCAGTACTTC	CASSLGQLALGETQYF
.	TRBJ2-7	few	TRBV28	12	TGTGCCAGCAGGGCAAGCTCCTACGAGCAGTACTTC	CASRASSYEQYF